The 15 T cell receptor beta chains in this list originate from one sample, sequenced in a study of cytotoxic CD8 clonotypes in ibrutinib-treated CLL. Measured with immunoSEQ multiplex PCR; TCRdb has only the in-frame clones, and not every one. The sample contains over 100,000 clones, 80% to 90% of which appear only once. The specimen comprised PBMCs, sampled after 24 months of ibrutinib treatment. These receptors were obtained from a human donor with chronic lymphocytic leukemia.

This clone was counted once. The CDR3 is CASSPAGYNSPLHF. The CDR3 DNA is TGCGCCAGCAGCCCGGCAGGCTATAATTCACCCCTCCACTTT. The chain uses TRBV4-3 and TRBJ1-6, with D unclear. There are 14 residues in the CDR3. Trimming shortened V by 4 bases and J by 3 bases, and 7 bases separated the two germline ends. Germline lookup yields CDR1 LGHNA and CDR2 YSLEER.

CDR3 sequence reads: CASSFGGTGGGKNIQYF. The CDR3 DNA follows: TGTGCCAGCAGTTTTGGGGGGACAGGGGGAGGCAAAAACATTCAGTACTTC. The rearrangement joins TRBV11-2 to TRBJ2-4; 11 positions agree with TRBD1. Germline CDR1 and CDR2: SGHAT and FQNNGV. The CDR3 runs to 17 residues. Trimming cost V 6 bases and J 3 bases; bases outside gene matches: 10. Full variable domain (missing parts from reference TRBV11-2 and TRBJ2-4): EAGVAQSPRYKIIEKRQSVAFWCNPISGHATLYWYQQILGQGPKLLIQFQNNGVVDDSQLPKDRFSAERLKGVDSTLKIQPAKLEDSAVYLCASSFGGTGGGKNIQYFGAGTRLSVL.

The CDR3 region is CASSLNGGEKLFF. DNA for the CDR3: TGTGCCAGTAGCTTGAATGGAGGTGAAAAACTGTTTTTT. This chain connects TRBV19 to TRBJ1-4; D is undetermined. CDR1 is LNHDA and CDR2 is SQIVND in the germline V gene (reference sequence). Trimming took 6 bases from V and 7 from J, leaving 12 bases between them. This CDR3 spans 13 amino acids.

The chain links TRBV5-6 to TRBJ1-2; 7 nucleotides align to TRBD1. This CDR3 is built from 14 residues. Germline CDR1 is SGHDT and CDR2 is YYEEEE. The J segment lost 6 bases and the V segment lost 1 base, leaving 6 bases of the junction unmatched. CDR3 residues: CASSLLNRGDGYTF. The CDR3 DNA sequence: TGTGCCAGCAGCTTGCTGAACAGGGGAGATGGCTACACCTTC.

J is TRBJ2-7 and V is TRBV18; D may correspond to TRBD1 or TRBD2 (7 bases each). The V gene lost 2 bases and the J gene lost 6 bases, with 17 bases spanning the gap. The CDR3 has 15 amino acids. The germline V gene encodes CDR1 KGHSH and CDR2 LQKENI. CDR3 loop: CASSPEGRGGSEQYF. CDR3 DNA: TGTGCCAGCTCACCAGAGGGCAGGGGGGGGAGCGAGCAGTACTTC.

This chain joins TRBV14 and TRBJ2-1, with 9 bases aligning to TRBD2. Looked up from germline, CDR1 is SGHDN and CDR2 is FVKESK. The J segment lost 4 bases and the V segment lost 6 bases, leaving 7 bases of the junction unmatched. The CDR3 contains 15 residues. The CDR3 is CASSTLAGKYNEQFF. The CDR3 DNA follows: TGTGCCAGCAGTACCCTAGCGGGGAAATACAATGAGCAGTTCTTC.

The V call is TRBV30, the J call TRBJ1-2; D is undetermined. This CDR3 spans 12 amino acids. Germline CDR1 GTSNPN, CDR2 SVGIG (reference sequence). V was clipped by 0 bases and J by 8 bases, with 10 bases between them. Written as DNA, the CDR3 is TGTGCCTGGAGTGTATCCAGATCAGGCTACACCTTC. This translates into CAWSVSRSGYTF.

This clone was seen a few times. The V gene is TRBV14, the J gene TRBJ2-1, with 11 bases identical to TRBD2. In germline, CDR1 is SGHDN, CDR2 FVKESK. V lost 0 bases to trimming and J lost 8 bases; unmatched junction nucleotides: 12. The CDR3 has 18 amino acids. CDR3: CASSQDYVTSGRGDEQFF. CDR3 DNA: TGTGCCAGCAGCCAAGATTACGTCACTAGCGGGAGAGGAGATGAGCAGTTCTTC.

This chain connects TRBV19 to TRBJ1-1; 10 positions agree with TRBD1. V dropped 3 bases and J dropped 5; count of bases not matched to a gene: 12. Germline values: CDR1 LNHDA, CDR2 SQIVND (reference sequence). This CDR3 is 17 amino acids long. The CDR3 spells CASSIESSGQGRTEAFF. DNA of the CDR3: TGTGCCAGTAGTATCGAGAGCTCGGGACAGGGGAGGACTGAAGCTTTCTTT.

The chain recombines TRBV28 with TRBJ1-2, with TRBD1 matching over 9 bases. Germline assignment: CDR1 MDHEN and CDR2 SYDVKM. Trimming cost V 5 bases and J 6 bases; bases outside gene matches: 4. This CDR3 comprises 13 residues. The CDR3 is CASSPGDRDGYTF. CDR3 in DNA: TGTGCCAGCAGTCCCGGGGACAGGGATGGCTACACCTTC.

V usage is TRBV28 and J usage is TRBJ2-2; D is tentatively TRBD1 or TRBD2 (5 bases each). V gave up 8 bases and J gave up 6 bases, with 13 bases separating them. The germline V gene has CDR1 MDHEN and CDR2 SYDVKM. This CDR3 has 13 residues. The CDR3 coding sequence is TGTGCCAGCCTCCGACGGGACGCCGGGGAGCTGTTTTTT. It codes for CASLRRDAGELFF.

This rearrangement joins TRBV7-2 to TRBJ2-1; D is unclear. This CDR3 region has 13 residues. Germline-derived CDR1 and CDR2 are SGHTA and FQGNSA. The V gene lost 2 bases and the J gene lost 9 bases, with 11 bases spanning the gap. The CDR3 is CASSLLPYGEQFF. The CDR3 DNA reads TGTGCCAGCAGCTTATTACCCTACGGTGAGCAGTTCTTC.

The chain employs TRBV7-2 and TRBJ1-3; D remains unclear. The CDR3 is 14 amino acids. Germline-derived CDR1 and CDR2 are SGHTA and FQGNSA. With 5 bases removed from V and 4 bases from J, the gap between germline ends came to 12 bases. The CDR3 sequence is CASSAGPRGNTIYF. Here the CDR3 DNA reads TGTGCCAGCAGCGCCGGACCGAGGGGAAACACCATATATTTT.

The CDR3 DNA sequence: TGTGCCAGCAGCTCGGGACTAGGGACCTACGAGCAGTACTTC. Amino acid sequence: CASSSGLGTYEQYF. The V and J genes are TRBV7-8 and TRBJ2-7; 8 bases align to TRBD2. The CDR3 runs to 14 residues. The germline V gene has CDR1 SGHVS and CDR2 FQNEAQ. With V trimmed by 4 bases and J by 2 bases, 4 bases remained unmatched.

In DNA, the CDR3 is TGTGCCAGCAGCTACTCGGGACATCCTAATCAGCCCCAGCATTTT. Translating gives CASSYSGHPNQPQHF. The chain has TRBV7-2 and TRBJ1-5; maybe TRBD1 (6 bases). Per the germline V gene, CDR1 is SGHTA and CDR2 is FQGNSA. The CDR3 totals 15 residues. V gave up 4 bases and J gave up 4 bases, with 14 bases separating them.